The T cell receptor (beta chain) under discussion was sequenced for a study of post-analysis software for immune sequencing data (dated by TCRdb to 2013 to 2016). Regarding the research as a whole: Relapsing-remitting, secondary progressive and progressive-relapsing multiple sclerosis were recorded as disease courses, and subtype annotation was lacking for some patients. The patient repertoires were set against about 12 previously published healthy control repertoires from donors whose ages ranged from roughly 6 to 26 years. A subset of samples was prepared in parallel using single-end sample barcoding, then pooled and co-amplified after Illumina adapter ligation.

The full study reports these points: Direct clustering with F measure revealed strong co-clustering of samples prepared in the same batch, which led to a batch-effect correction. Patients showed significantly higher frequencies than controls for about five TRBV segments, among them TRBV5-6, TRBV5-1 and TRBV20-1. The control group was slightly older than the multiple sclerosis patient group. Compared with controls, multiple sclerosis patients had significantly lower normalized Chao1 diversity, a finding suggesting substantial peripheral T-cell clonal expansion.

Library creation used PCR. The data were produced on an Illumina HiSeq 2500. To reduce PCR and sequencing biases, unique molecular identifiers were built into the TCR beta cDNA libraries. Approximately 500,000 cDNA molecules were obtained per 1 to 10 million input T cells, so each molecule approximated one T cell. The patient libraries were prepared and sequenced with the same protocol used for the earlier healthy control dataset. Within a given batch, samples were prepared together, multiplexed and sequenced on the same HiSeq lane. From the authors' description of their analysis: Raw barcoded reads were processed with MIGEC, and single-read molecular identifier groups were discarded before consensus assembly and CDR3 extraction. VDJtools was used for post-analysis of the clonotype tables, and diversity was normalized by down-sampling every dataset to the size of the smallest sample. Repertoire overlap clustering matched CDR3 amino acid but not nucleotide sequences to correct batch-related cross-sample contamination. The public reads were quality trimmed at Q25 with fastp and then assembled into clones with MiXCR by TCRdb, keeping productive beta chains. Here each entry gathers all rows of one CDR3 protein and keeps the most common genes and DNA. These V and J calls originate from TCRdb's pipeline instead of the authors' own analysis. This sample holds roughly 620,000 distinct CDR3 sequences; about 40% were observed only once. Jointly, the top ten make up more than 1.5% of the sample.

CDR1 LGHDT and CDR2 YNNKEL are derived from the germline V gene (reference sequence). From cysteine to phenylalanine, the CDR3 is 13 amino acids long. Only the CDR3 region is kept as DNA, spanning 39 bases read in frame from base 1. About this clonotype: The antigen it recognizes is unknown. The sample holds no much larger clone one base away, and base qualities are not on file.

TCR beta repertoires were profiled from peripheral blood of 10 to 15 young patients with multiple sclerosis to demonstrate the VDJtools post-analysis software. Multiple sclerosis patients were children and adolescents aged 6 to 15 years. The sequencing sample was made of blood. This chain is built from TRBV3-1 and TRBJ2-5; 5 matching bases give a weak D call of TRBD1. The end of the DNA is better explained by TRBJ2-7, so the J call may be wrong. The TCR originated in a girl aged 10 to 17 with multiple sclerosis. The CDR3 in this case is CASSPEWGGEQYF. At the DNA level, the sequence is TGTGCCAGCAGCCCAGAATGGGGCGGCGAGCAGTACTTC.